This entry lists 20 T cell receptor beta chains sequenced from one sample in a study of blood T cell repertoires in COVID-19. Clones were sequenced by immunoSEQ multiplex PCR, and TCRdb holds only the in-frame ones, with some missing. The sample has roughly 66,000 clones, approximately 82% seen once. The sample consisted of peripheral blood. These receptors all come from a man in his fifties or sixties with acute or convalescent COVID-19.

The gene calls are TRBV5-1 and TRBJ2-5; D possibly corresponds to TRBD1 (6 bases). Germline V lookup: CDR1 SGHRS, CDR2 YFSETQ. V lost 0 bases, J lost 5 bases, and 20 bases lay in between. The CDR3 runs to 17 residues. The CDR3 sequence is CASSLGGRRGVLETQYF. The CDR3 DNA reads TGCGCCAGCAGCTTGGGAGGACGCAGGGGCGTTTTGGAGACCCAGTACTTC.

V and J are TRBV5-4 and TRBJ1-1, with a weak D call TRBD1 (6 bases). The germline V gene encodes CDR1 SGHNT and CDR2 YYREEE (reference sequence). V was shortened by 1 base and J by 1 base, with 17 bases between the two germline ends. The CDR3 runs to 17 residues. The CDR3 DNA is TGTGCCAGCAGCTTGCGCCCGTTGGGGGCCGGGAACACTGAAGCTTTCTTT. Translation: CASSLRPLGAGNTEAFF.

V usage is TRBV19 and J usage is TRBJ2-1; D perhaps matches TRBD2 (6 bases). CDR1 is LNHDA and CDR2 is SQIVND in the germline V gene (reference sequence). The CDR3 length is 14 residues. V shed 5 bases and J shed 1 base, with 9 bases lying between them. CDR3 sequence (DNA): TGTGCCAGTAGTTGGGACTCATCCTACAATGAGCAGTTCTTC. Residues: CASSWDSSYNEQFF.

This clone was found once. The V and J genes are TRBV18 and TRBJ1-5; 10 bases map to TRBD1. V lost 2 bases and J lost 1; bases outside the gene matches: 2. Germline CDR1 reads KGHSH; CDR2 reads LQKENI. The CDR3 has 16 residues. As DNA, the CDR3 is TGTGCCAGCTCACCAGGGGACAGGGGAAGCAATCAGCCCCAGCATTTT. This sequence encodes CASSPGDRGSNQPQHF.

The gene calls are TRBV7-2 and TRBJ2-2; TRBD1 might be the D (6 bases). Germline CDR1 is SGHTA and CDR2 is FQGNSA. V lost 1 base and J 3 bases, leaving 9 bases between the germline ends. The CDR3 consists of 15 residues. CDR3 amino acids: CASSLVSGDTGELFF. Here the CDR3 DNA reads TGTGCCAGCAGCTTAGTCTCAGGGGACACCGGGGAGCTGTTTTTT.

This chain joins TRBV30 and TRBJ1-2; 8 nucleotides agree with TRBD1. CDR3 length: 15 amino acids. V lost 2 bases to trimming and J lost 4 bases; unmatched junction nucleotides: 9. The germline V gene encodes CDR1 GTSNPN and CDR2 SVGIG (reference sequence). The CDR3 bases are TGTGCCTGGAGTATAAGGACAGGGACAACCTATGGCTACACCTTC. Protein sequence: CAWSIRTGTTYGYTF.

This clone was counted a few times. J is TRBJ1-2 and V is TRBV7-8; 8 nucleotides line up with TRBD1. CDR1 is SGHVS, CDR2 FQNEAQ, per germline. This CDR3 is 14 amino acids long. The ends lost 0 bases at V and 4 bases at J; junction bases unmatched: 1. Written as DNA, the CDR3 is TGTGCCAGCAGCTTAGCGGACAGGGTCTATGGCTACACCTTC. Translation gives CASSLADRVYGYTF.

The J gene is TRBJ1-5, the V gene TRBV15; no clear D gene. The CDR3 spans 19 residues. The germline V gene has CDR1 LNHNV and CDR2 YYDKDF (reference sequence). Trimming shortened V by 0 bases and J by 2 bases, and 20 bases separated the two germline ends. The CDR3 nucleotides are TGTGCCACCAGCAGAGACGGAGAAAGGAAAGGTTTGGGCAATCAGCCCCAGCATTTT. Translation gives CATSRDGERKGLGNQPQHF.

The chain has TRBV7-2 and TRBJ1-2, with no clear D. The germline V gene has CDR1 SGHTA and CDR2 FQGNSA. The CDR3 is 15 residues long. Deletions cut 1 base from V and 2 bases from J, with 11 bases between. The DNA of the CDR3 is TGTGCCAGCAGCTTAGACAGTGTTGGGAACTATGGCTACACCTTC. It encodes CASSLDSVGNYGYTF.

This chain links TRBV7-2 with TRBJ1-2; TRBD1 matches 7 bases. V shed 5 bases and J 1 base; nucleotides not matched to a gene: 4. This CDR3 comprises 14 residues. In germline, CDR1 is SGHTA, CDR2 FQGNSA. DNA of the CDR3: TGTGCCAGCAGCGCCGGGACAGTTAACTATGGCTACACCTTC. This translates into CASSAGTVNYGYTF.

The table lists this clone with a few counts. This chain links TRBV9 with TRBJ1-1, with a weak D call TRBD1 (6 bases). The CDR3 consists of 14 residues. The ends were cut back, 0 bases at V and 7 bases at J, with 13 bases in the middle. Germline V gives CDR1 SGDLS, CDR2 YYNGEE. The CDR3 region is CASSVDPRTVEAFF. The DNA for the CDR3 is TGTGCCAGCAGCGTAGACCCAAGGACAGTTGAAGCTTTCTTT.

The chain has TRBV11-3 and TRBJ1-1; 8 nucleotides match TRBD1. The germline CDR1 and CDR2 sequences are SGHNT and YENEEA. The CDR3 covers 14 residues. V shed 4 bases, J shed 1 base, and the junction held 2 bases outside the gene matches. The CDR3 spells CASSSGGANTEAFF. Written as DNA, the CDR3 is TGTGCCAGCAGCTCAGGGGGCGCGAACACTGAAGCTTTCTTT.

CDR3 residues: CASSRGQAATNEKLFF. As DNA, the CDR3 is TGTGCCAGCAGTCGCGGACAGGCTGCAACTAATGAAAAACTGTTTTTT. V gene TRBV6-2 or TRBV6-3 combines with J gene TRBJ1-4, with 7 bases fitting TRBD1. V shed 5 bases, J shed 0 bases, and the junction held 6 bases outside the gene matches. This CDR3 has 16 amino acids. Germline V gives CDR1 MNHEY, CDR2 SVGEGT.

The chain joins TRBV6-5 to TRBJ1-1; D perhaps matches TRBD1 (5 bases). This CDR3 region has 14 residues. Germline loops: CDR1 MNHEY, CDR2 SVGAGI. With 5 bases removed from V and 2 bases from J, the gap between germline ends came to 12 bases. The CDR3 nucleotides are TGTGCCAGCAGTCTTCAGGGTGCCAACACTGAAGCTTTCTTT. It yields the protein CASSLQGANTEAFF.

This rearrangement joins TRBV19 to TRBJ1-1; D call uncertain. CDR1 and CDR2 (germline): LNHDA, SQIVND (reference sequence). V lost 4 bases to trimming and J lost 0 bases, with 9 bases between them. The CDR3 consists of 14 residues. CDR3: CASSKNPVNTEAFF. CDR3 nucleotides: TGTGCCAGTAGTAAGAACCCGGTGAACACTGAAGCTTTCTTT. Full variable domain (rest looked up from reference TRBV19 and TRBJ1-1): DGGITQSPKYLFRKEGQNVTLSCEQNLNHDAMYWYRQDPGQGLRLIYYSQIVNDFQKGDIAEGYSVSREKKESFPLTVTSAQKNPTAFYLCASSKNPVNTEAFFGQGTRLTVV.

This chain links TRBV5-5 with TRBJ1-5; D call uncertain. Trimming removed 0 bases at V and 4 bases at J, with 8 bases between. Germline V gives CDR1 SGHKS, CDR2 YYEKEE (reference sequence). The CDR3 is made up of 14 amino acids. The CDR3 DNA reads TGTGCCAGCAGCTTGGCCTGGGAGAATCAGCCCCAGCATTTT. Amino acid sequence: CASSLAWENQPQHF.

In this sample, this clone turned up once. The chain uses TRBV2 and TRBJ1-1, with 7 bases aligning to TRBD1. The CDR3 extends over 14 amino acids. V gave up 7 bases and J gave up 1 base; unmatched junction bases: 6. CDR1 is SNHLY, CDR2 FYNNEI, per germline. The CDR3 DNA reads as TGTGCCAGCATTGGGGACAGCAAGAACACTGAAGCTTTCTTT. As protein: CASIGDSKNTEAFF.

This clone was counted a single time. V and J are TRBV7-2 and TRBJ2-3; 12 bases align to TRBD2. J gave up 5 bases and V 5 bases, and 5 bases lay outside the gene matches. Germline CDR1 reads SGHTA; CDR2 reads FQGNSA. This CDR3 comprises 15 residues. CDR3 DNA sequence: TGTGCCAGCAGCCCTAGCGGGGGGGCCGGAGATACGCAGTATTTT. Protein sequence: CASSPSGGAGDTQYF.

The chain carries TRBV19 and TRBJ1-1, with D possibly TRBD1 on 5 matching bases. CDR1 and CDR2 from the germline V gene are LNHDA and SQIVND (reference sequence). V lost 4 bases and J 4 bases, leaving 13 bases between the germline ends. The CDR3 contains 14 residues. The CDR3 DNA reads TGTGCCAGTAGTACACAGGCTGGAACCACTGAAGCTTTCTTT. Amino acids: CASSTQAGTTEAFF.

V and J are TRBV10-1 and TRBJ2-6; maybe TRBD1 (5 bases). Between the trimmed V and J ends, which lost 3 bases and 0 bases, there was a span of 12 bases. CDR3 size: 17 residues. CDR1 and CDR2 (germline): WNHNN, SYGVQD (reference sequence). The CDR3 spells CASSDTVGPSGANVLTF. The CDR3 DNA follows: TGCGCCAGCAGTGACACAGTGGGGCCCTCTGGGGCCAACGTCCTGACTTTC.